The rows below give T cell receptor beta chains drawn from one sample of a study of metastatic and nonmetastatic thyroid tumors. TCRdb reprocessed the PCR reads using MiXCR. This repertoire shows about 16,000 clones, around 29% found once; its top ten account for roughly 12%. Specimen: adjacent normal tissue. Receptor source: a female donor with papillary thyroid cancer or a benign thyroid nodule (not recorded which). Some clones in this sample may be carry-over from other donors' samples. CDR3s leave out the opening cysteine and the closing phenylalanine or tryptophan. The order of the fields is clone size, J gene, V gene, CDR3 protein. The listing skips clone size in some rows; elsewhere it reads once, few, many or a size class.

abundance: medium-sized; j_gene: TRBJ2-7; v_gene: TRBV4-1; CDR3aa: ASSQIAGEASSYEQY
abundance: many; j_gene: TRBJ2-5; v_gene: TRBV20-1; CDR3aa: SGSQQVGETQY
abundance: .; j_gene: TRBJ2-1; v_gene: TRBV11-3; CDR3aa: ASSLAQWGEQF
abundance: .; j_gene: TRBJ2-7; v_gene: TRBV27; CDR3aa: ASSRDPEGKYYEQY
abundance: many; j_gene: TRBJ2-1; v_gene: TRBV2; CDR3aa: ARRERGYNEQF
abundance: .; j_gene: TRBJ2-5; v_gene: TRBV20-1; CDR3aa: SAHTSSGRVRSQY
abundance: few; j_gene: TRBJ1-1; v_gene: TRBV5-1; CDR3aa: ASSFGGMVMNTEAF
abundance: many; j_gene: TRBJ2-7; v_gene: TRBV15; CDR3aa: ATSANRDGSYEQY
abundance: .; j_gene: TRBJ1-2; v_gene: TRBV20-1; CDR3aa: SASTDVLYGYT
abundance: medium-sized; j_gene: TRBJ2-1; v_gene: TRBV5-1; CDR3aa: ASSIAAISYNEQF
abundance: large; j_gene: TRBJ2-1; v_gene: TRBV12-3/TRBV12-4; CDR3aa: ASSLETSGYNEQF
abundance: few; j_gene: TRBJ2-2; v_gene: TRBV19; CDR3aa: ASSSSSLAGASGELF
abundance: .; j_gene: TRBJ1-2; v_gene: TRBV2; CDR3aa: ASSDAVWDGKNYGYT
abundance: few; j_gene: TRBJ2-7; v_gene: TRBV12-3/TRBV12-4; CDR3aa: ASSGTGEYEQY
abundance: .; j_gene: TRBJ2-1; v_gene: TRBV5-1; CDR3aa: ASSLAGGVAYNEQF
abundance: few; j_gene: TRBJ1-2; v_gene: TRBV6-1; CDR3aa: ASSPSTANYGYT
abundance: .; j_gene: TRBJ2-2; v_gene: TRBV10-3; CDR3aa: AISESNREGAGELF
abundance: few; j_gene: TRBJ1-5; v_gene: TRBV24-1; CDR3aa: ATTWTRNQPQH
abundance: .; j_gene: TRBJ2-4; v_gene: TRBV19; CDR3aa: ASSIVGYGKNIQY
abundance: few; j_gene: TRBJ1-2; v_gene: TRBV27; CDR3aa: ASSSLLCVYGYT
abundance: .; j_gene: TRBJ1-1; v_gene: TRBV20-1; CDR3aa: SARDPTTGTNTEAF
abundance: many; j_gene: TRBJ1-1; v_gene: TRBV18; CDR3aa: ASSNQAGRMNTEAF
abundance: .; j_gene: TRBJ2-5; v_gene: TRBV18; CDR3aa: ATSPRGGGQETQY
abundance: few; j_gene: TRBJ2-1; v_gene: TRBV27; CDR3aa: ASSLGEHNEQF
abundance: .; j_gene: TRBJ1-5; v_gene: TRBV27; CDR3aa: ASSQGAGLQPQH
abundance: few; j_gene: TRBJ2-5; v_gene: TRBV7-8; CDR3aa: ASSLGRTEAFRQETQY
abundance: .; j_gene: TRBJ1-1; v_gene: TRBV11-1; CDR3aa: ASSAYRGFNTEAF
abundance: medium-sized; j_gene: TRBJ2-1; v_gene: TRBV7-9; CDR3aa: ASSPQAGVYNEQF
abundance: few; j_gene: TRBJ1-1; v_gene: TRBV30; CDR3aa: AWSPSGANTEAF
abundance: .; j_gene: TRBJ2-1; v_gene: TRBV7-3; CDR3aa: ASSSRGNNEQF
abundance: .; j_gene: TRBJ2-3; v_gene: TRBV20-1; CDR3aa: SARDDRGSPDTQY
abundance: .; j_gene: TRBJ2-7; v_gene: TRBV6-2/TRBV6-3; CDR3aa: ASSYASGGLVSYEQY
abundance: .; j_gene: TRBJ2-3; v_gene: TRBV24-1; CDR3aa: ATRASTTGPDTQY